What follows describes a single TCR beta chain. Antigen: not known. V gave up 10 bases and J gave up 0 bases; unmatched junction bases: 6. CDR1 is SEHNR and CDR2 is FQNEAQ in the germline V gene (reference sequence). The CDR3 spans 14 residues. These data are taken from a study of OX40 agonist ivuxolimab in advanced cancers. TCRdb keeps only in-frame clones here, not all; method: immunoSEQ multiplex PCR. The sample has about 34,000 clones, around 84% seen once. Study results and caveats: Partly responding patients at 0.1-3.0 mg/kg showed some of the smallest clonal expansion. By week 6 at 0.1 to 3.0 mg/kg, blood CD4+ and CD8+ T cells had expanded clonally.

Sequenced material: CD4+ or CD8+ T cells sorted from blood, taken in a trial of the OX40 agonist ivuxolimab. The gene calls are TRBV7-9 and TRBJ2-3; TRBD1 agrees at 8 bases. The receptor was derived from an adult with an advanced solid tumor such as melanoma, head and neck, liver or kidney cancer. The CDR3 sequence is CATDRDRSTDTQYF. Written as DNA, the CDR3 is TGTGCCACCGATCGGGACAGGAGCACAGATACGCAGTATTTT.